The clone carrying this TCR beta chain occurred a few times. What it binds is unknown. TCRdb reprocessed the 5' RACE reads via MiXCR and lists one record per CDR3 protein. The table has about 340,000 distinct CDR3 sequences, roughly 22% seen once. The record originates from a study of CD8 T cells in ankylosing spondylitis. The V gene lost 5 bases and the J gene lost 2 bases, with 13 bases spanning the gap. The CDR3 runs to 14 residues. CDR1 is PRHDT, CDR2 FYEKMQ, per germline (reference sequence). The study, taken as a whole, reports: Reportedly, significant enrichment of disease-linked clones occurred in matched ankylosing spondylitis synovial fluid.

The genes are TRBV13 and TRBJ2-7; D unresolved. The TCR comes from a male donor with ankylosing spondylitis or in good health (not recorded which). The sample taken for sequencing was blood, either unsorted or a sorted T cell fraction (not recorded which). The CDR3 nucleotides read TGTGCCAGCAGCAACGTTCTAAACCCCTACGAGCAGTACTTC. Translated, it gives CASSNVLNPYEQYF.